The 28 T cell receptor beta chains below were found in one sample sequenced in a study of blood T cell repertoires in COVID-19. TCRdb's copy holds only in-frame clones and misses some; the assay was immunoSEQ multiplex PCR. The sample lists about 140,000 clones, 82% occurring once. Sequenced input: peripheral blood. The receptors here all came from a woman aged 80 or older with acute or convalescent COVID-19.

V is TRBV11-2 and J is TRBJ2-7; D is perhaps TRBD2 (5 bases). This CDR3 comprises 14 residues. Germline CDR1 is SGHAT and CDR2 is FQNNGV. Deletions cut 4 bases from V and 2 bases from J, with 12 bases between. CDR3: CASSSTRRAYEQYF. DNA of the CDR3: TGTGCCAGCAGCTCTACGCGGCGGGCCTACGAGCAGTACTTC.

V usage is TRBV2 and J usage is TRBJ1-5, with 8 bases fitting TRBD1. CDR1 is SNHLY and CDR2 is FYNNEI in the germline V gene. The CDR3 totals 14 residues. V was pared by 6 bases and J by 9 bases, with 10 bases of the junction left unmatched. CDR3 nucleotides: TGTGCCAGCAGCGGACAGGGTTCTCAAGGGCCCCAGCATTTT. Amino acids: CASSGQGSQGPQHF.

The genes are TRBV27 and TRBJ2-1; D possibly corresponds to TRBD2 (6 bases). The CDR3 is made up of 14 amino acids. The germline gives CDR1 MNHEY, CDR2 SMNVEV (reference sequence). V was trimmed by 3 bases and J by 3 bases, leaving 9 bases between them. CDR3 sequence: CASSLGGGYNEQFF. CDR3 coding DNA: TGTGCCAGCAGTTTGGGGGGAGGCTACAATGAGCAGTTCTTC.

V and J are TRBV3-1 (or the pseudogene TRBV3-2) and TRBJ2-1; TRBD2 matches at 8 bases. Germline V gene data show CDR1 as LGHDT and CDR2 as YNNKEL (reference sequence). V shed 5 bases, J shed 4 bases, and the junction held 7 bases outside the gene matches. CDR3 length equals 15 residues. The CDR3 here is CASSIWTSTYNEQFF. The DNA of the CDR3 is TGTGCCAGCAGCATCTGGACTAGCACTTACAATGAGCAGTTCTTC.

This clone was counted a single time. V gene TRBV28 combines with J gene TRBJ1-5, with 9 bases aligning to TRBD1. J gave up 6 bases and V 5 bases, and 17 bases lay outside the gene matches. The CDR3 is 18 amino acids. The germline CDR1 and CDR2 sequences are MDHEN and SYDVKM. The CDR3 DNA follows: TGTGCCAGCAGTAGCAACCCGTCAAAACAGGGGGCGGTTCAGCCCCAGCATTTT. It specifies CASSSNPSKQGAVQPQHF. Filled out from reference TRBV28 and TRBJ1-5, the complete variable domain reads DVKVTQSSRYLVKRTGEKVFLECVQDMDHENMFWYRQDPGLGLRLIYFSYDVKMKEKGDIPEGYSVSREKKERFSLILESASTNQTSMYLCASSSNPSKQGAVQPQHFGDGTRLSIL.

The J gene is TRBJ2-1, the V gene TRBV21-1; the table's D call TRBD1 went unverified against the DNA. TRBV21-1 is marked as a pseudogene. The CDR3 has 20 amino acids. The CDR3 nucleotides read TGTGCCAGCAGCATAGAGGGACAGGGCCCACGACTTCCATCCTACAATGAGCAGTTCTTC. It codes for CASSIEGQGPRLPSYNEQFF.

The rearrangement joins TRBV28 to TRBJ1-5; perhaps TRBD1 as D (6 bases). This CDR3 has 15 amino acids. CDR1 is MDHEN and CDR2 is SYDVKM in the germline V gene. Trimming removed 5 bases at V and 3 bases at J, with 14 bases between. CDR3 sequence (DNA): TGTGCCAGCAGTGGTGGGGGCGGCGACAATCAGCCCCAGCATTTT. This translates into CASSGGGGDNQPQHF.

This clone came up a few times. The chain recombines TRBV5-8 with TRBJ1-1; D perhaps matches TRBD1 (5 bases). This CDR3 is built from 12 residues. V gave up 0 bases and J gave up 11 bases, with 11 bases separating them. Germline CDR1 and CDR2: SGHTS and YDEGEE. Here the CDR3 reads CASSLVPGDAFF. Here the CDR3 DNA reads TGTGCCAGCAGCTTGGTTCCGGGGGACGCTTTCTTT.

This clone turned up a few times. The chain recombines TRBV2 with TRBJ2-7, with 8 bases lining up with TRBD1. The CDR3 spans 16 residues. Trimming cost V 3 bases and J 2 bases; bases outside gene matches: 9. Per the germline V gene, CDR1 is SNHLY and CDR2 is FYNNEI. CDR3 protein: CASSDVDRDWTYEQYF. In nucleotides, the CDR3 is TGTGCCAGCAGTGACGTGGACAGGGATTGGACCTACGAGCAGTACTTC.

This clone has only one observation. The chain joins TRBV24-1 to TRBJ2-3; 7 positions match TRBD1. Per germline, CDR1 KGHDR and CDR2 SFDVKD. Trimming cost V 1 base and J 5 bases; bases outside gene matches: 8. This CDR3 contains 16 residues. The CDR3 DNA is TGTGCCACCAGTGATTTTTCCGGGACAGAATTAGATACGCAGTATTTT. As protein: CATSDFSGTELDTQYF.

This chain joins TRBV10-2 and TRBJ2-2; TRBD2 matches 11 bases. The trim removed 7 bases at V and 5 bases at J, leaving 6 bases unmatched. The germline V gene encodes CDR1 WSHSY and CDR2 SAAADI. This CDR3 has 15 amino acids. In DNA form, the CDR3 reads TGCGCCAGCACCAAGGCTAGCGGGGGGACCGGGGAGCTGTTTTTT. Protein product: CASTKASGGTGELFF.

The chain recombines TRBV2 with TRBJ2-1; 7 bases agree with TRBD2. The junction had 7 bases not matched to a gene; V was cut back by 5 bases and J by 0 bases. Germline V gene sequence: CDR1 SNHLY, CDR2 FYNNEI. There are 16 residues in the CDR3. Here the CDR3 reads CASSQTSAGSYNEQFF. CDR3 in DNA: TGTGCCAGCAGTCAAACTAGCGCGGGCTCCTACAATGAGCAGTTCTTC.

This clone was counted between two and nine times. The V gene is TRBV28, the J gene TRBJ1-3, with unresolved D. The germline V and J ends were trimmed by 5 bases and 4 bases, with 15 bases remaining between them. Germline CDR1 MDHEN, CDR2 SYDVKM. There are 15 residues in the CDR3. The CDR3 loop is CASSHGGRAGNTIYF. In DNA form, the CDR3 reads TGTGCCAGCAGTCATGGAGGGAGAGCGGGAAACACCATATATTTT.

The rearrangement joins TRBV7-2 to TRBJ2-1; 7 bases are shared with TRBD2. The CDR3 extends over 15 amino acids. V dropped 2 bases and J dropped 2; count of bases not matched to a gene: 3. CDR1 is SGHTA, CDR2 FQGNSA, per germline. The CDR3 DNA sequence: TGTGCCAGCAGCTTACAAGCGGGGCCCTACAATGAGCAGTTCTTC. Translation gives CASSLQAGPYNEQFF.

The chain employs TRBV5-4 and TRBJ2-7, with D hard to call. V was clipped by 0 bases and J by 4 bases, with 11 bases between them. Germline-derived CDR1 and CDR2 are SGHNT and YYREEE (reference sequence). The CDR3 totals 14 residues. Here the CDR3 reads CASSLGGVVYEQYF. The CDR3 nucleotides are TGTGCCAGCAGCTTGGGAGGCGTAGTATACGAGCAGTACTTC.

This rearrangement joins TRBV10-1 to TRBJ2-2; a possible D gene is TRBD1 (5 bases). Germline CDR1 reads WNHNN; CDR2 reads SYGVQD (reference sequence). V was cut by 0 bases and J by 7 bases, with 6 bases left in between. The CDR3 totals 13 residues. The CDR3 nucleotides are TGCGCCAGCAGTGAGTCCAGGGACGGGGAGCTGTTTTTT. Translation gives CASSESRDGELFF.

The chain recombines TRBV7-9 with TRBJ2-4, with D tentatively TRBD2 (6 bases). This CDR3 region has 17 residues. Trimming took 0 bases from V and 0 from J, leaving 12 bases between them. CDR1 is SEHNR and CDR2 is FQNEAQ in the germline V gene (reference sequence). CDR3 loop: CASSLAPGLKAKNIQYF. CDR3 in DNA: TGTGCCAGCAGCTTAGCCCCGGGACTCAAAGCCAAAAACATTCAGTACTTC.

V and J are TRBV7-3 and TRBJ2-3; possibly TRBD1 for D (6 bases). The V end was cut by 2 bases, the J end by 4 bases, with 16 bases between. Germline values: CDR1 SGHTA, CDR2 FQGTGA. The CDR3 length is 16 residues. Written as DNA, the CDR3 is TGTGCCAGCAGCTTAGTTGGGGGCGCAGGCCCAGATACGCAGTATTTT. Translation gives CASSLVGGAGPDTQYF.

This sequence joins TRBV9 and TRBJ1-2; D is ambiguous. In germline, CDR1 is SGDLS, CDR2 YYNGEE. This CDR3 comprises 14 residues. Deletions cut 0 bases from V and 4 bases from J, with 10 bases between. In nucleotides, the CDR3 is TGTGCCAGCAGCGTAGTGGTTTCACTCTATGGCTACACCTTC. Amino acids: CASSVVVSLYGYTF.

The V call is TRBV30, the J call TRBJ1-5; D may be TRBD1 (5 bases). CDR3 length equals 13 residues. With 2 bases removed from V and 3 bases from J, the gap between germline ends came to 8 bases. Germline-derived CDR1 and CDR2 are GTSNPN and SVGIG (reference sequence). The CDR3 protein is CAWSRQNNQPQHF. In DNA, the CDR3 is TGTGCCTGGAGTAGACAGAACAATCAGCCCCAGCATTTT.

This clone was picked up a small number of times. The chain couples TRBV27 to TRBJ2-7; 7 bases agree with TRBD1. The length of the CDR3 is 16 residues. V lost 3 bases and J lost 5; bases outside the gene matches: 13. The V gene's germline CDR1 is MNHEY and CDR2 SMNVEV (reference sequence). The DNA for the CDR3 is TGTGCCAGCAGTTTTCAGTTTACGCAGGGGGTCAACGAGCAGTACTTC. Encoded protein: CASSFQFTQGVNEQYF.

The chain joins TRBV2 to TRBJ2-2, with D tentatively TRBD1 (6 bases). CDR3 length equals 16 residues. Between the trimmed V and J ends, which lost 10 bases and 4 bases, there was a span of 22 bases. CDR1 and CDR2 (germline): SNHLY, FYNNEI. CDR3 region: CAIRRKNRESTGELFF. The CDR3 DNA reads TGTGCCATCCGACGAAAGAACAGGGAGAGCACCGGGGAGCTGTTTTTT.

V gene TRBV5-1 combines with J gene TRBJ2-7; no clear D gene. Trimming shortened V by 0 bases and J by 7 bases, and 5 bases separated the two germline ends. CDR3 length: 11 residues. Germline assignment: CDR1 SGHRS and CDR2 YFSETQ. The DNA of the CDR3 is TGCGCCAGCAGCTTGGGTCTGGAGCAGTACTTC. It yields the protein CASSLGLEQYF. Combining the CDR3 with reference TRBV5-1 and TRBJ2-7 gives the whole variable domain KAGVTQTPRYLIKTRGQQVTLSCSPISGHRSVSWYQQTPGQGLQFLFEYFSETQRNKGNFPGRFSGRQFSNSRSEMNVSTLELGDSALYLCASSLGLEQYFGPGTRLTVT.

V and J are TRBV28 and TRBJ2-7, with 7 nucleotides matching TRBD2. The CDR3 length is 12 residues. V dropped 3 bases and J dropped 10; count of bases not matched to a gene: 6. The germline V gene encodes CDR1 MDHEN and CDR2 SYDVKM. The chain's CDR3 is CASSLRKRGQYF. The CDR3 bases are TGTGCCAGCAGTTTGCGAAAGCGGGGCCAGTACTTC.

CDR3: CASSTGPSPYNEQFF. In DNA, the CDR3 is TGTGCCAGCAGTACCGGGCCTAGCCCCTACAATGAGCAGTTCTTC. The chain uses TRBV3-1 (or the pseudogene TRBV3-2) and TRBJ2-1, with a possible D match to TRBD2 (5 bases). The CDR3 runs 15 residues. Trimming pared 6 bases from V and 2 bases from J, leaving 14 bases between. CDR1 is LGHDT, CDR2 YNNKEL, per germline (reference sequence).

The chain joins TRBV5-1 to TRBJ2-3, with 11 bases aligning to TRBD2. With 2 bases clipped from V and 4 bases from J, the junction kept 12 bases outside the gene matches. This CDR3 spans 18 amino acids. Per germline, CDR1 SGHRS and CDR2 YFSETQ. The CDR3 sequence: CASSFGLISGGEADTQYF. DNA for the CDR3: TGCGCCAGCAGCTTTGGCCTCATTAGCGGGGGGGAAGCAGATACGCAGTATTTT.

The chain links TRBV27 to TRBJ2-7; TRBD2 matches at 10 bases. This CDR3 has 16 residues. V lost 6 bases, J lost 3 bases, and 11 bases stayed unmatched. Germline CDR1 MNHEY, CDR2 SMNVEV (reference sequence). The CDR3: CASSPIGLAGDYEQYF. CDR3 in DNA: TGTGCCAGCAGCCCAATCGGTCTAGCGGGGGACTACGAGCAGTACTTC.

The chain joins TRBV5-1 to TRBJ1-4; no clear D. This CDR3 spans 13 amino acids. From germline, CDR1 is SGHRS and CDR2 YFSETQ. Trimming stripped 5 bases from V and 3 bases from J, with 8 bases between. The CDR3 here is CASRQPPNEKLFF. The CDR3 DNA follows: TGCGCCAGCAGACAGCCACCTAATGAAAAACTGTTTTTT.